Presented here are 20 T cell receptor beta chains from one specimen sequenced in a study of T cell responses to AZD1222 COVID-19 vaccine. TCRdb keeps only in-frame clones here, not all; method: immunoSEQ multiplex PCR. The table records approximately 84,000 clones, approximately 85% of them present only once. The sample was peripheral blood, taken 28 days after the second AZD1222 dose. These receptors originate from an adult who received the AZD1222 COVID-19 vaccine.

This chain joins TRBV24-1 and TRBJ2-1; 8 bases line up with TRBD2. This CDR3 is built from 15 residues. Germline V gene sequence: CDR1 KGHDR, CDR2 SFDVKD. J was trimmed by 9 bases and V by 4 bases; bases with no gene match: 10. The CDR3 sequence: CATSDASGGNGEQFF. DNA of the CDR3: TGTGCCACCAGTGACGCCAGCGGGGGCAACGGTGAGCAGTTCTTC.

The CDR3 DNA reads TGCGCCAGCAGCCAAGATTTGAGAGCGCAACTAGCCAAAAACATTCAGTACTTC. It encodes CASSQDLRAQLAKNIQYF. The V call is TRBV4-1, the J call TRBJ2-4, with D hard to call. The V end lost 0 bases, the J end lost 0 bases, and 15 bases lay between the germline ends. Germline V gene sequence: CDR1 MGHRA, CDR2 YSYEKL. The CDR3 runs to 18 residues.

The gene calls are TRBV24-1 and TRBJ2-2; TRBD2 matches at 8 bases. V lost 3 bases and J lost 5; bases outside the gene matches: 7. CDR1 is KGHDR and CDR2 is SFDVKD in the germline V gene. The CDR3 sequence is 16 residues long. Here the CDR3 DNA reads TGTGCCACCAGTGATCCACCGACGGGGGGGACCGGGGAGCTGTTTTTT. Protein: CATSDPPTGGTGELFF.

The chain employs TRBV6-1 and TRBJ1-5; 8 bases line up with TRBD1. The CDR3 loop spans 18 amino acids. V lost 0 bases to trimming and J lost 1 base; unmatched junction nucleotides: 8. Germline V gene sequence: CDR1 MNHNS, CDR2 SASEGT. CDR3 coding DNA: TGTGCCAGCAGTGAAGCGGGGACAGGTAGGACGAGCAATCAGCCCCAGCATTTT. This encodes CASSEAGTGRTSNQPQHF.

The chain uses TRBV28 and TRBJ1-5, with D perhaps TRBD1 (6 bases). Trimming removed 8 bases from V and 4 bases from J, with 18 bases in between. The germline gives CDR1 MDHEN, CDR2 SYDVKM. The CDR3 is 15 amino acids. The CDR3 sequence is CASRPLAGTNQPQHF. CDR3 DNA sequence: TGTGCCAGCCGCCCCTTGGCAGGGACAAATCAGCCCCAGCATTTT.

The genes are TRBV11-2 and TRBJ2-2; 7 bases align to TRBD1. Germline V gene sequence: CDR1 SGHAT, CDR2 FQNNGV. This CDR3 has 14 residues. With 3 bases clipped from V and 5 bases from J, the junction kept 3 bases outside the gene matches. The CDR3 DNA reads TGTGCCAGCAGCTTGACAGGGTTAACCGGGGAGCTGTTTTTT. Translation gives CASSLTGLTGELFF.

The chain is built from TRBV6-5 and TRBJ2-5, with D possibly matching TRBD2 (6 bases). Trimming pared 6 bases from V and 1 base from J, leaving 12 bases between. The germline gives CDR1 MNHEY, CDR2 SVGAGI. CDR3 size: 14 residues. The CDR3 coding sequence is TGTGCCAGCAGGCCACTAGCAATCCAAGAGACCCAGTACTTC. Translation: CASRPLAIQETQYF.

The chain is built from TRBV11-2 and TRBJ2-3, with D uncertain. This CDR3 region has 13 residues. Germline CDR1 SGHAT, CDR2 FQNNGV. V lost 0 bases and J lost 5, with 6 bases in between. CDR3 nucleotides: TGTGCCAGCAGCTTAGATCCGGGAGATACGCAGTATTTT. Translating gives CASSLDPGDTQYF.

The sample holds one count of this clone. The chain uses TRBV5-6 and TRBJ1-2; TRBD1 matches 8 bases. With V trimmed by 4 bases and J by 4 bases, 9 bases remained unmatched. The CDR3 is 15 residues long. The germline V gene has CDR1 SGHDT and CDR2 YYEEEE. The CDR3 sequence is CASSKDRGWGYGYTF. The CDR3 bases are TGTGCCAGCAGCAAAGACAGGGGTTGGGGCTATGGCTACACCTTC.

The V and J genes are TRBV19 and TRBJ2-1; tentatively, D is TRBD1 or TRBD2 (7 bases each). This CDR3 comprises 14 residues. V lost 4 bases to trimming and J lost 6 bases, with 13 bases between them. The germline gives CDR1 LNHDA, CDR2 SQIVND (reference sequence). The CDR3 DNA sequence: TGTGCCAGTAGTACAGGGGGGGGCCGCAATGAGCAGTTCTTC. Protein product: CASSTGGGRNEQFF.

A note on this clone: At the DNA level, this CDR3 is encoded by other sequences in the same sample as well. The genes are TRBV3-1 (or the pseudogene TRBV3-2) and TRBJ2-7; D gene uncertain. The germline V gene encodes CDR1 LGHDT and CDR2 YNNKEL (reference sequence). The V end was cut by 0 bases, the J end by 7 bases, with 7 bases between. This CDR3 region has 12 residues. The CDR3 sequence: CASSQDPSEQYF. Written as DNA, the CDR3 is TGTGCCAGCAGCCAAGACCCCTCGGAGCAGTACTTC.

The chain combines TRBV5-1 with TRBJ1-6; 9 bases are a match to TRBD1. The CDR3 length is 17 residues. Germline CDR1 and CDR2: SGHRS and YFSETQ. V lost 0 bases, J lost 7 bases, and 8 bases stayed unmatched. CDR3 in amino acids: CASSLDGTGLQNSPLHF. The CDR3 DNA is TGCGCCAGCAGCTTGGACGGGACAGGGCTTCAAAATTCACCCCTCCACTTT.

V is TRBV12-3 or TRBV12-4 and J is TRBJ2-1; D perhaps matches TRBD2 (5 bases). V was clipped by 6 bases and J by 2 bases, with 8 bases between them. The CDR3 is 13 amino acids. CDR3 DNA: TGTGCCAGCAGGGAGGCCACCTACAATGAGCAGTTCTTC. Amino acid sequence: CASREATYNEQFF.

The chain has TRBV19 and TRBJ2-3; D perhaps matches TRBD1 (6 bases). Germline V gene sequence: CDR1 LNHDA, CDR2 SQIVND (reference sequence). The CDR3 length is 15 residues. Trimming left V 5 bases short and J 3 bases short, with 15 bases between. The DNA of the CDR3 is TGTGCCAGTAGTTTCCGGACAGTTCAAACAGATACGCAGTATTTT. This encodes CASSFRTVQTDTQYF.

The gene calls are TRBV4-1 and TRBJ2-7, with a tentative D call TRBD1 (5 bases). V gave up 2 bases and J gave up 6 bases, with 8 bases separating them. The CDR3 extends over 12 amino acids. Germline loops: CDR1 MGHRA, CDR2 YSYEKL. The CDR3 sequence is CASSQTGSEQYF. The CDR3 nucleotides are TGCGCCAGCAGCCAAACAGGTAGCGAGCAGTACTTC.

V usage is TRBV3-1 (or the pseudogene TRBV3-2) and J usage is TRBJ1-1, with a weak D call TRBD1 (6 bases). The CDR3 loop spans 16 amino acids. From germline, CDR1 is LGHDT and CDR2 YNNKEL (reference sequence). V was trimmed by 4 bases and J by 2 bases, leaving 17 bases between them. For the CDR3, the DNA is TGTGCCAGCAGCCGGGGACGGACAGTGTCCAACACTGAAGCTTTCTTT. Amino acid sequence: CASSRGRTVSNTEAFF.

The rearrangement uses TRBV6-1 and TRBJ2-1; TRBD2 matches 12 bases. Trimming cost V 1 base and J 4 bases; bases outside gene matches: 5. The length of the CDR3 is 17 residues. Per germline, CDR1 MNHNS and CDR2 SASEGT. The CDR3 loop reads CASSEGLAGGKYNEQFF. CDR3 nucleotides: TGTGCCAGCAGTGAAGGTCTAGCGGGGGGGAAATACAATGAGCAGTTCTTC.

This chain links TRBV18 with TRBJ2-2, with TRBD2 as a possible D gene (5 bases). From germline, CDR1 is KGHSH and CDR2 LQKENI. V lost 3 bases to trimming and J lost 2 bases, with 13 bases between them. The CDR3 runs 16 residues. The CDR3 DNA is TGTGCCAGCTCACCCACTAGGCCTTCCAACACCGGGGAGCTGTTTTTT. Its translation: CASSPTRPSNTGELFF.

The chain combines TRBV5-1 with TRBJ2-7, with D uncertain. With 3 bases removed from V and 6 bases from J, the gap between germline ends came to 7 bases. This CDR3 comprises 11 residues. CDR1 and CDR2 from the germline V gene are SGHRS and YFSETQ. DNA for the CDR3: TGCGCCAGCAGCTCACACAGCGAGCAGTACTTC. Translation: CASSSHSEQYF. Combining the CDR3 with reference TRBV5-1 and TRBJ2-7 gives the whole variable domain KAGVTQTPRYLIKTRGQQVTLSCSPISGHRSVSWYQQTPGQGLQFLFEYFSETQRNKGNFPGRFSGRQFSNSRSEMNVSTLELGDSALYLCASSSHSEQYFGPGTRLTVT.

The chain is built from TRBV6-5 and TRBJ1-5, with a weak D call TRBD1 (5 bases). CDR3 length: 15 amino acids. Germline values: CDR1 MNHEY, CDR2 SVGAGI. V was shortened by 10 bases and J by 0 bases, with 16 bases between the two germline ends. The CDR3 region has the DNA TGTGCCACCAGACGGGGCCGGGATAGCAATCAGCCCCAGCATTTT. As protein: CATRRGRDSNQPQHF.